Each of the 13 T cell receptor beta chains below was sequenced from the same sample in a study of early T cells in non-severe SARS-CoV-2 infection. TCRdb re-analysed the 5' RACE reads in MiXCR, keeping a single row per CDR3 protein. The sample carries fewer than 85,000 distinct CDR3 sequences, about 16% recorded once. Sequencing was performed on whole blood. These receptor sequences come from an adult who was a healthcare worker with PCR-confirmed SARS-CoV-2 infection or an uninfected control (not recorded which).

A few counts support this clonotype. V is TRBV27 and J is TRBJ2-6, with a weak D call TRBD1 (6 bases). V gave up 7 bases and J gave up 1 base, with 11 bases separating them. The CDR3 has 15 residues. The germline gives CDR1 MNHEY, CDR2 SMNVEV (reference sequence). The CDR3 is CASTLQGSGANVLTF. The CDR3 bases are TGTGCCAGCACCCTCCAGGGGTCTGGGGCCAACGTCCTGACTTTC.

This clonotype has more than one count but fewer than ten. The V call is TRBV9, the J call TRBJ2-3, with a possible D match to TRBD2 (6 bases). This CDR3 has 15 amino acids. Trimming pared 4 bases from V and 4 bases from J, leaving 16 bases between. From germline, CDR1 is SGDLS and CDR2 YYNGEE. The CDR3 sequence is CASSSAGTGADTQYF. Written as DNA, the CDR3 is TGTGCCAGCAGCTCCGCGGGGACCGGGGCAGATACGCAGTATTTT. The full variable domain, in which reference TRBV9 and TRBJ2-3 provide the parts outside the CDR3, is DSGVTQTPKHLITATGQRVTLRCSPRSGDLSVYWYQQSLDQGLQFLIQYYNGEERAKGNILERFSAQQFPDLHSELNLSSLELGDSALYFCASSSAGTGADTQYFGPGTRLTVL.

This clonotype occurred a few times. The chain combines TRBV5-8 with TRBJ2-1; 15 nucleotides match TRBD2. Germline V CDR1 and CDR2: SGHTS, YDEGEE. This CDR3 contains 19 residues. The V and J ends lost 7 bases and 2 bases, in that order; junction bases with no gene match: 13. The CDR3 reads CASRRMGLAGGGAYNEQFF. The CDR3 DNA sequence: TGTGCCAGCCGACGAATGGGACTAGCGGGGGGAGGGGCCTACAATGAGCAGTTCTTC.

This clonotype was detected a few times. The rearrangement uses TRBV18 and TRBJ2-7; 9 bases agree with TRBD1. The CDR3 has 15 amino acids. Trimming removed 4 bases from V and 6 bases from J; junction bases left unmatched: 10. Germline-derived CDR1 and CDR2 are KGHSH and LQKENI. This chain's CDR3 is CASSLDPDRGIEQYF. In nucleotides, the CDR3 is TGTGCCAGCTCACTGGACCCGGACAGGGGCATCGAGCAGTACTTC. Drawing the rest from reference TRBV18 and TRBJ2-7, the complete variable domain is NAGVMQNPRHLVRRRGQEARLRCSPMKGHSHVYWYRQLPEEGLKFMVYLQKENIIDESGMPKERFSAEFPKEGPSILRIQQVVRGDSAAYFCASSLDPDRGIEQYFGPGTRLTVT.

This chain connects TRBV20-1 to TRBJ2-7; the match to TRBD1 covers 9 bases. This CDR3 comprises 12 residues. The V gene's germline CDR1 is DFQATT and CDR2 SNEGSKA (reference sequence). V was pared by 3 bases and J by 9 bases, with 6 bases of the junction left unmatched. CDR3 DNA sequence: TGCAGTGCTAGCAACAGGGGGCTGGGGCAGTACTTC. Amino acid sequence: CSASNRGLGQYF.

This clonotype was recorded a few times. The V gene is TRBV19, the J gene TRBJ1-5; D is uncertain. The CDR3 sequence is 19 residues long. Germline CDR1 LNHDA, CDR2 SQIVND (reference sequence). V was clipped by 5 bases and J by 0 bases, with 23 bases between them. Here the CDR3 DNA reads TGTGCCAGTAGTTCCACCGGGAAATTATCTCGGGGTAGCAATCAGCCCCAGCATTTT. This gives the protein CASSSTGKLSRGSNQPQHF.

This clonotype was picked up a small number of times. V gene TRBV5-4 combines with J gene TRBJ1-1; weak D call: TRBD1 (6 bases). Per germline, CDR1 SGHNT and CDR2 YYREEE (reference sequence). This CDR3 region has 15 residues. V gave up 4 bases and J gave up 4 bases, with 17 bases separating them. For the CDR3, the DNA is TGTGCCAGCAGCCCGCCCCACAGGGAGGGCACTGAAGCTTTCTTT. Translation: CASSPPHREGTEAFF. Filled out from reference TRBV5-4 and TRBJ1-1, the complete variable domain reads ETGVTQSPTHLIKTRGQQVTLRCSSQSGHNTVSWYQQALGQGPQFIFQYYREEENGRGNFPPRFSGLQFPNYSSELNVNALELDDSALYLCASSPPHREGTEAFFGQGTRLTVV.

The chain employs TRBV7-9 and TRBJ1-4, with 7 bases aligning to TRBD1. The V gene's germline CDR1 is SEHNR and CDR2 FQNEAQ (reference sequence). With V trimmed by 5 bases and J by 6 bases, 9 bases remained unmatched. This CDR3 region has 15 residues. The CDR3, as DNA: TGTGCCAGCAGCCCGCCGGGACAGATACATGAAAAACTGTTTTTT. Residues: CASSPPGQIHEKLFF.

The V call is TRBV20-1, the J call TRBJ2-7; the D is unclear. The CDR3 has 13 amino acids. Germline-derived CDR1 and CDR2 are DFQATT and SNEGSKA (reference sequence). V was trimmed by 6 bases and J by 0 bases, leaving 12 bases between them. CDR3 in DNA: TGCAGTGCAAGTTTGCCAAGCTCCTACGAGCAGTACTTC. Its protein product is CSASLPSSYEQYF.

The gene calls are TRBV14 and TRBJ1-1; a weak D match, TRBD1 (5 bases). Germline CDR1 is SGHDN and CDR2 is FVKESK. This CDR3 is built from 15 residues. The V end lost 1 base, the J end lost 4 bases, and 13 bases lay between the germline ends. The CDR3 region has the DNA TGTGCCAGCAGCCAAGTTCAGGGACGGATCACTGAAGCTTTCTTT. As protein: CASSQVQGRITEAFF.

This clonotype was detected many times. J is TRBJ2-2 and V is TRBV5-1; 9 bases line up with TRBD1. CDR3 size: 16 residues. V lost 3 bases, J lost 5 bases, and 8 bases stayed unmatched. Germline V lookup: CDR1 SGHRS, CDR2 YFSETQ. CDR3 protein: CASSSVGTGWTGELFF. The CDR3 DNA sequence: TGCGCCAGCAGCTCCGTCGGGACAGGGTGGACCGGGGAGCTGTTTTTT.

The CDR3 spells CASQSYNEQFF. The CDR3 DNA is TGTGCCAGCCAGTCCTACAATGAGCAGTTCTTC. The rearrangement joins TRBV6-1 to TRBJ2-1; D not certain. The CDR3 length is 11 residues. Per the germline V gene, CDR1 is MNHNS and CDR2 is SASEGT. The germline V and J ends were trimmed by 8 bases and 1 base, with 3 bases remaining between them.

The chain links TRBV5-6 to TRBJ1-2; the D is unclear. Per germline, CDR1 SGHDT and CDR2 YYEEEE. The V end was cut by 4 bases, the J end by 1 base, with 11 bases between. The CDR3 is 14 amino acids. CDR3 DNA sequence: TGTGCCAGCAGCCCGGCAACTCTTAACTATGGCTACACCTTC. It codes for CASSPATLNYGYTF.